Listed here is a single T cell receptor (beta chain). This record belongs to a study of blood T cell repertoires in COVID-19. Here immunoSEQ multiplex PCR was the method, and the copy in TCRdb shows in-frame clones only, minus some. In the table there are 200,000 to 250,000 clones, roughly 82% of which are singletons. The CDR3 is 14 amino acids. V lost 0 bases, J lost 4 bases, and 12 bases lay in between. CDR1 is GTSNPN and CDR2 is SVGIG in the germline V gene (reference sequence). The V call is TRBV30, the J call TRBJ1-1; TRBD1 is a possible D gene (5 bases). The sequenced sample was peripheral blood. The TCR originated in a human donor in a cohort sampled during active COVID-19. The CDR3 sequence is CAWSVRGVGTEAFF. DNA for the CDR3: TGTGCCTGGAGTGTAAGGGGCGTAGGCACTGAAGCTTTCTTT.